Below are 22 T cell receptor beta chains sequenced from a single sample in a study of blood T cells in healthy people across ages. Primed by a sample-barcoded 5' primer and a J-beta primer mix, a second PCR proceeded for 7 to 11 cycles. TCRdb re-called the 5' RACE reads with MiXCR, one entry per CDR3 protein. The repertoire has some 930,000 distinct CDR3 sequences, almost 30% of them found once; the top ten carry roughly 10%. The same sample was also studied in work on T cells of mothers and their children.

The source material was blood. The receptors were gathered from a woman aged 40 to 50 in good health.

There are a few counts of this clonotype. This sequence joins TRBV20-1 and TRBJ1-2, with 7 bases lining up with TRBD1. V gave up 5 bases and J gave up 3 bases; unmatched junction bases: 12. The CDR3 extends over 15 amino acids. CDR1 is DFQATT and CDR2 is SNEGSKA in the germline V gene (reference sequence). CDR3 nucleotides: TGCAGTGCTCCCACCAGACAGGGAGGCGACTATGGCTACACCTTC. Its protein is CSAPTRQGGDYGYTF.

There are a few counts of this clonotype. V usage is TRBV28 and J usage is TRBJ2-1, with D unclear. The V gene's germline CDR1 is MDHEN and CDR2 SYDVKM. V lost 4 bases to trimming and J lost 0 bases, with 13 bases between them. The CDR3 consists of 16 residues. The CDR3 sequence: CASSWMWTGSYNEQFF. CDR3 DNA sequence: TGTGCCAGCAGTTGGATGTGGACGGGCTCCTACAATGAGCAGTTCTTC.

This CDR3 is CSALGPNEQFF. CDR3 sequence (DNA): TGCAGTGCTCTCGGGCCCAATGAGCAGTTCTTC. This sequence joins TRBV20-1 and TRBJ2-1; the D is unclear. CDR3 length: 11 residues. V was shortened by 5 bases and J by 6 bases, with 8 bases between the two germline ends. In germline, CDR1 is DFQATT, CDR2 SNEGSKA (reference sequence).

This clonotype was seen ten or more times. The chain has TRBV28 and TRBJ2-7; 7 nucleotides agree with TRBD2. V gave up 6 bases and J gave up 3 bases; unmatched junction bases: 8. This CDR3 contains 14 residues. The germline V gene encodes CDR1 MDHEN and CDR2 SYDVKM. CDR3 nucleotide sequence: TGTGCCAGCAGCGGGGCGGGGGATCTCTACGAGCAGTACTTC. Protein product: CASSGAGDLYEQYF.

The chain links TRBV4-1 to TRBJ1-5; D is unclear. Germline CDR1 is MGHRA and CDR2 is YSYEKL. The ends were cut back, 5 bases at V and 7 bases at J, with 15 bases in the middle. The CDR3 is made up of 14 amino acids. CDR3 sequence: CASSSQDGEQPQHF. The CDR3, as DNA: TGCGCCAGCAGCTCGCAAGATGGGGAACAGCCCCAGCATTTT.

Turning to this clonotype: This sequence may be a read error, since a much larger clone differs from it by one base. The V and J genes are TRBV29-1 and TRBJ2-1, with 8 bases fitting TRBD2. J was trimmed by 0 bases and V by 6 bases; bases with no gene match: 7. The germline V gene has CDR1 SQVTM and CDR2 ANQGSEA. The CDR3 has 15 residues. This CDR3 is CSVGGLAGSYNEQFF. The CDR3 region has the DNA TGCAGCGTGGGGGGGCTAGCGGGCTCCTACAATGAGCAGTTCTTC.

V is TRBV7-2 and J is TRBJ2-4; 8 bases align to TRBD2. This CDR3 is built from 16 residues. CDR1 is SGHTA, CDR2 FQGNSA, per germline. After removal of 1 base from V and 13 bases from J, the junction contained 15 bases not matched to a gene. The CDR3 here is CASSLVLAGGRYKQYF. CDR3 bases: TGTGCCAGCAGCTTAGTTCTAGCGGGTGGTCGCTACAAGCAGTACTTC.

This clonotype was seen repeatedly, ten times or more. A read error is possible here, since a much larger clone lies one base away. The V and J genes are TRBV12-3 or TRBV12-4 and TRBJ2-1, with D perhaps being TRBD1 or TRBD2 (5 bases each). The tail of the sequence fits TRBJ2-7 better, so the J call may be wrong. CDR3 length equals 14 residues. The CDR3 protein is CASSLGPSYNEQYF. CDR3 nucleotide sequence: TGTGCCAGCAGCCTGGGACCCTCCTACAATGAGCAGTACTTC.

In regard to this clonotype: With a much larger clone just one base away, this may be a read error. J is TRBJ1-4 and V is TRBV18; no clear D gene. V lost 3 bases and J 4 bases, leaving 15 bases between the germline ends. This CDR3 has 16 residues. The germline V gene has CDR1 KGHSH and CDR2 LQKENI. Here the CDR3 reads CASSPGQRALNEKLFF. CDR3 bases: TGTGCCAGCTCACCGGGCCAGAGGGCACTTAATGAAAAACTGTTTTTT.

This chain joins TRBV4-3 and TRBJ1-6; TRBD1 matches 8 bases. The CDR3 runs to 17 residues. J gave up 10 bases and V 0 bases, and 11 bases lay outside the gene matches. Germline CDR1 is LGHNA and CDR2 is YSLEER. For the CDR3, the DNA is TGCGCCAGCAGCCAAGATTGGGCAGGGGGCTCTGGATCACCCCTCCACTTT. It codes for CASSQDWAGGSGSPLHF.

This clonotype was counted many times. DNA of the CDR3: TGCGCCAGCACCACCCTCTCCGGGGAAAACATTCAGTACTTC. Amino acid sequence: CASTTLSGENIQYF. The chain couples TRBV5-1 to TRBJ2-4; D is perhaps TRBD2 (5 bases). Trimming removed 6 bases from V and 5 bases from J, with 15 bases in between. The CDR3 has 14 residues. Germline V gene lookup returns CDR1 SGHRS and CDR2 YFSETQ.

This clonotype has ten or more counts. The chain links TRBV27 to TRBJ1-1; 7 bases are a match to TRBD1. Trimming cost V 4 bases and J 1 base; bases outside gene matches: 0. The germline V gene has CDR1 MNHEY and CDR2 SMNVEV (reference sequence). This CDR3 has 13 amino acids. The CDR3 reads CASSWDRNTEAFF. CDR3 DNA: TGTGCCAGCAGTTGGGACAGGAACACTGAAGCTTTCTTT.

Comments on this clonotype: This may come from a read error, since a much larger clone is one base off. The chain uses TRBV7-8 and TRBJ2-7, with no clear D. This CDR3 has 12 residues. Looked up from germline, CDR1 is SGHVS and CDR2 is FQNEAQ. The V gene lost 5 bases and the J gene lost 6 bases, with 11 bases spanning the gap. CDR3 sequence reads: CASSPVTCEQYF. The CDR3 DNA reads as TGTGCCAGCAGCCCTGTAACCTGCGAGCAGTACTTC.

This clonotype was seen repeatedly, ten times or more. The rearrangement links TRBV4-2 to TRBJ2-5, with D hard to call. The germline V gene has CDR1 LGHNA and CDR2 YNFKEQ. The CDR3 loop spans 13 amino acids. Trimming pared 1 base from V and 3 bases from J, leaving 6 bases between. The CDR3 bases are TGTGCCAGCAGCCAAGGCGACAAAGAGACCCAGTACTTC. This gives the protein CASSQGDKETQYF.

The chain carries TRBV12-3 or TRBV12-4 and TRBJ1-3, with D hard to call. Trimming took off 5 bases at V and 0 bases at J, with 14 bases between the two ends. This CDR3 spans 16 amino acids. The CDR3 reads CASSKTPARSGNTIYF. CDR3 nucleotides: TGTGCCAGCAGTAAGACTCCGGCCCGCTCTGGAAACACCATATATTTT.

This clonotype was observed at least ten times. The chain joins TRBV29-1 to TRBJ2-3; the match to TRBD2 covers 9 bases. This CDR3 comprises 15 residues. Germline V gene sequence: CDR1 SQVTM, CDR2 ANQGSEA. V shed 6 bases and J 5 bases; nucleotides not matched to a gene: 12. The CDR3 DNA follows: TGCAGCGTCTCCTATAGCGGGGGAGGAGGAGATACGCAGTATTTT. It yields the protein CSVSYSGGGGDTQYF.

In regard to this clonotype: The junction does not match germline at one end; this may be a read error. The rearrangement joins TRBV6-1 to TRBJ2-4; D gene uncertain. This CDR3 has 19 residues. Germline V lookup: CDR1 MNHNS, CDR2 SASEGT. In DNA, the CDR3 is TGTGCCAGCCCCCACGAGGTTGTAACCGATACTTTAGCCAAAATCATTCAGTACTTC. The encoded protein is CASPHEVVTDTLAKIIQYF.

In nucleotides, the CDR3 is TGTGCCAGCAGCCGGACGATTCGTTCACCCCTCCACTTT. Amino acid sequence: CASSRTIRSPLHF. The rearrangement uses TRBV7-2 and TRBJ1-6; D gene ambiguous. The V end lost 5 bases, the J end lost 9 bases, and 11 bases lay between the germline ends. CDR3 length: 13 residues. CDR1 and CDR2 (germline): SGHTA, FQGNSA.

To note about this clonotype: Since a much larger clone is just one base distant, this may be a read error. The chain carries TRBV20-1 and TRBJ2-5; no definite D call. The closer fit of TRBJ2-7 to the DNA end suggests the J call may be wrong. Germline lookup yields CDR1 DFQATT and CDR2 SNEGSKA (reference sequence). The CDR3 totals 11 residues. The CDR3 DNA follows: TGCACTGCTAATACATCCTACGAGCAGTACTTC. Residues: CTANTSYEQYF.

With regard to this clonotype: A read error may produce the germline difference seen at one junction end. The V and J genes are TRBV9 and TRBJ1-1; D uncertain. Germline V gene lookup returns CDR1 SGDLS and CDR2 YYNGEE. The CDR3 is 14 amino acids. For the CDR3, the DNA is TGTACCAGCAGCGTAGATGTCGCATACACCGAAGCTTTCTTT. Its protein is CTSSVDVAYTEAFF.

The rearrangement links TRBV28 to TRBJ2-5; 7 positions agree with TRBD1. The CDR3 extends over 15 amino acids. V was clipped by 7 bases and J by 2 bases; unmatched bases: 10. Germline values: CDR1 MDHEN, CDR2 SYDVKM. The chain's CDR3 is CASNPGQGVQETQYF. In nucleotides, the CDR3 is TGTGCCAGCAACCCAGGGCAGGGGGTACAAGAGACCCAGTACTTC. Variable domain in full (rest from reference TRBV28 and TRBJ2-5): DVKVTQSSRYLVKRTGEKVFLECVQDMDHENMFWYRQDPGLGLRLIYFSYDVKMKEKGDIPEGYSVSREKKERFSLILESASTNQTSMYLCASNPGQGVQETQYFGPGTRLLVL.

This rearrangement joins TRBV7-2 to TRBJ1-5; 7 bases match TRBD1. The V segment lost 1 base and the J segment 5 bases; nucleotides outside the gene matches: 5. This CDR3 contains 15 residues. Germline lookup yields CDR1 SGHTA and CDR2 FQGNSA. The CDR3 DNA reads TGTGCCAGCAGCTTAGACGGGACAGTGTATCAGCCCCAGCATTTT. Its protein is CASSLDGTVYQPQHF.